This entry lists 18 T cell receptor beta chains sequenced from one sample in a study of blood T cell repertoires in COVID-19. Sequenced by immunoSEQ multiplex PCR; TCRdb stores in-frame clones only, minus some. The sample consists of 120,000 to 150,000 clones, over 85% of them appearing once. Sequenced sample: peripheral blood. The receptors here all came from a human donor in a cohort sampled during active COVID-19.

This chain links TRBV19 with TRBJ1-2, with no clear D. Trimming removed 4 bases from V and 8 bases from J, with 17 bases in between. Germline CDR1 is LNHDA and CDR2 is SQIVND (reference sequence). The CDR3 has 14 residues. CDR3 DNA sequence: TGTGCCAGTAGTACCCCCGGCGGTTTCGAGGGCTACACCTTC. Residues: CASSTPGGFEGYTF.

The chain couples TRBV4-3 to TRBJ2-1; D might be TRBD1 (6 bases). Germline values: CDR1 LGHNA, CDR2 YSLEER. Deletions cut 1 base from V and 4 bases from J, with 17 bases between. The CDR3 totals 17 residues. The CDR3 DNA reads as TGCGCCAGCAGCCAAGCCCCCGGGACAACTCTATACAATGAGCAGTTCTTC. Its protein product is CASSQAPGTTLYNEQFF.

V gene TRBV7-9 combines with J gene TRBJ2-7; 7 bases fit TRBD2. Trimming cost V 2 bases and J 5 bases; bases outside gene matches: 6. CDR1 is SEHNR and CDR2 is FQNEAQ in the germline V gene (reference sequence). This CDR3 is built from 14 residues. The CDR3: CASSLSLAYHEQYF. In DNA, the CDR3 is TGTGCCAGCAGCTTATCACTAGCGTATCACGAGCAGTACTTC.

J is TRBJ2-7 and V is TRBV28; 7 bases match TRBD1. The V segment lost 6 bases and the J segment 2 bases; nucleotides outside the gene matches: 1. CDR3 length: 12 residues. The V gene's germline CDR1 is MDHEN and CDR2 SYDVKM. CDR3 in DNA: TGTGCCAGCAGGGGACAGCCCTACGAGCAGTACTTC. This encodes CASRGQPYEQYF.

The chain joins TRBV25-1 to TRBJ2-1, with D perhaps matching TRBD1 (5 bases). This CDR3 contains 16 residues. Germline CDR1 reads MGHDK; CDR2 reads SYGVNS. Trimming cost V 2 bases and J 7 bases, with 18 bases left between them. The CDR3 here is CASSERGRAGGNEQFF. The CDR3, as DNA: TGTGCCAGCAGTGAAAGGGGCAGGGCAGGTGGGAATGAGCAGTTCTTC.

The chain joins TRBV7-9 to TRBJ1-4, with 9 bases fitting TRBD1. The V gene's germline CDR1 is SEHNR and CDR2 FQNEAQ (reference sequence). Germline trimming cut 5 bases from V and 6 bases from J; bases unmatched to any gene: 4. The length of the CDR3 is 14 residues. The CDR3 spells CASSDTGGDEKLFF. The CDR3 DNA follows: TGTGCCAGCAGCGACACAGGGGGCGATGAAAAACTGTTTTTT.

V usage is TRBV4-3 and J usage is TRBJ2-2; TRBD1 aligns across 8 bases. From germline, CDR1 is LGHNA and CDR2 YSLEER. This CDR3 contains 19 residues. V dropped 4 bases and J dropped 1; count of bases not matched to a gene: 14. The DNA for the CDR3 is TGCGCCAGCAGCCCTAGGACAGGGCCCCGTCTATTGAACACCGGGGAGCTGTTTTTT. It specifies CASSPRTGPRLLNTGELFF.

The rearrangement joins TRBV11-3 to TRBJ2-1, with D possibly matching TRBD1 (6 bases). The CDR3 sequence is 13 residues long. Looked up from germline, CDR1 is SGHNT and CDR2 is YENEEA. The ends were cut back, 3 bases at V and 4 bases at J, with 7 bases in the middle. The CDR3 spells CASSFTGYNEQFF. Written as DNA, the CDR3 is TGTGCCAGCAGCTTTACAGGGTACAATGAGCAGTTCTTC.

The chain combines TRBV6-2 or TRBV6-3 with TRBJ1-2; D might be TRBD1 (6 bases). In germline, CDR1 is MNHEY, CDR2 SVGEGT. The CDR3 is 13 amino acids. Trimming removed 6 bases from V and 2 bases from J, with 10 bases in between. The CDR3 DNA reads TGTGCCAGCAGCCGAGGACAGAACTATGGCTACACCTTC. Protein sequence: CASSRGQNYGYTF.

The chain couples TRBV6-5 to TRBJ2-1; 7 nucleotides match TRBD1. With V trimmed by 7 bases and J by 7 bases, 13 bases remained unmatched. The germline gives CDR1 MNHEY, CDR2 SVGAGI. The CDR3 spans 15 residues. The CDR3 DNA sequence: TGTGCCAGCAAGCGAGACAGGGAACATATTAATGAGCAGTTCTTC. It encodes CASKRDREHINEQFF.

In DNA form, the CDR3 reads TGTGCCAGCAGTTTTTCAGGGGGTCGAACTGAAGCTTTCTTT. It specifies CASSFSGGRTEAFF. The chain combines TRBV7-9 with TRBJ1-1; the match to TRBD1 covers 7 bases. The CDR3 is 14 amino acids. Germline assignment: CDR1 SEHNR and CDR2 FQNEAQ (reference sequence). The J segment lost 5 bases and the V segment lost 6 bases, leaving 9 bases of the junction unmatched.

The J gene is TRBJ2-2, the V gene TRBV11-2; D is possibly TRBD1 (5 bases). CDR1 is SGHAT and CDR2 is FQNNGV in the germline V gene. The ends were cut back, 4 bases at V and 4 bases at J, with 10 bases in the middle. The CDR3 runs 14 residues. The CDR3 is CASSYPTATGELFF. The CDR3 bases are TGTGCCAGCAGCTACCCGACAGCCACCGGGGAGCTGTTTTTT.

This rearrangement joins TRBV21-1 to TRBJ2-1; the listed D gene, TRBD2, was not tested against the DNA. TRBV21-1 is assigned pseudogene status. The CDR3 extends over 15 amino acids. CDR3 in amino acids: CASSKDCGGYNEQFF. DNA of the CDR3: TGTGCCAGCAGCAAAGATTGCGGCGGCTACAATGAGCAGTTCTTC.

The genes are TRBV6-6 and TRBJ1-5, with TRBD1 matching 10 bases. The germline CDR1 and CDR2 sequences are MNHNY and SVGAGI (reference sequence). Losses at the gene ends were 4 bases for V and 6 bases for J; bases not matched to a gene: 6. The CDR3 extends over 15 amino acids. The CDR3 sequence: CASSWGTGAGQPQHF. CDR3 DNA sequence: TGTGCCAGCAGTTGGGGGACAGGGGCCGGTCAGCCCCAGCATTTT.

Concerning this clone itself: In the same sample, other DNA sequences code for this CDR3. The J gene is TRBJ1-1, the V gene TRBV9, with D possibly matching TRBD1 (6 bases). The germline V gene has CDR1 SGDLS and CDR2 YYNGEE. The CDR3 runs 14 residues. The V end was cut by 2 bases, the J end by 5 bases, with 13 bases between. CDR3 nucleotides: TGTGCCAGCAGCGTGGCAGGGGAGGGGACTGAAGCTTTCTTT. It specifies CASSVAGEGTEAFF.

The chain couples TRBV19 to TRBJ2-3; TRBD1 aligns across 10 bases. The CDR3 runs to 16 residues. CDR1 is LNHDA and CDR2 is SQIVND in the germline V gene (reference sequence). V was clipped by 2 bases and J by 7 bases; unmatched bases: 9. In DNA, the CDR3 is TGTGCCAGTAGTATAAAGGGACAGGGGAGGGCCCATACGCAGTATTTT. It translates to CASSIKGQGRAHTQYF.

The chain links TRBV11-1 to TRBJ2-5; 10 bases match TRBD1. The V and J ends lost 5 bases and 3 bases, in that order; junction bases with no gene match: 3. CDR3 length: 14 residues. Germline CDR1 reads SGHAT; CDR2 reads FQDESV (reference sequence). CDR3 DNA sequence: TGTGCCAGCAGCCTCGGGACAGGGGAAGAGACCCAGTACTTC. Encoded protein: CASSLGTGEETQYF.

This clone is a singleton in its sample. The J gene is TRBJ1-2, the V gene TRBV7-8; 8 bases fit TRBD1. The junction had 6 bases not matched to a gene; V was cut back by 2 bases and J by 4 bases. Germline CDR1 is SGHVS and CDR2 is FQNEAQ. The CDR3 spans 15 residues. The CDR3 nucleotides are TGTGCCAGCAGCTTACTCCCAGGGGGCGCCTATGGCTACACCTTC. As protein: CASSLLPGGAYGYTF. The full variable domain, in which reference TRBV7-8 and TRBJ1-2 provide the parts outside the CDR3, is GAGVSQSPRYKVAKRGQDVALRCDPISGHVSLFWYQQALGQGPEFLTYFQNEAQLDKSGLPSDRFFAERPEGSVSTLKIQRTQQEDSAVYLCASSLLPGGAYGYTFGSGTRLTVV.